The rows below give T cell receptor beta chains drawn from one sample of a study of blood T cell repertoires in COVID-19. TCRdb keeps only in-frame clones here, not all; method: immunoSEQ multiplex PCR. The sample lists around 120,000 clones; over 60% were seen once. Source material: peripheral blood. These receptors came from a woman of 80 years or more with acute or convalescent COVID-19. CDR3s leave out the opening cysteine and the closing phenylalanine or tryptophan. The order of the fields is V gene, J gene, CDR3 protein.

v_call: TRBV28; j_call: TRBJ2-3; cdr3_aa: ASSSAGSVTDTQY
v_call: TRBV30; j_call: TRBJ1-5; cdr3_aa: AWRHAGGLGQPQH
v_call: TRBV7-9; j_call: TRBJ1-2; cdr3_aa: ASSQPNRGDYGYT
v_call: TRBV3-1/TRBV3-2; j_call: TRBJ2-3; cdr3_aa: ASSQDWASGMGSTQY
v_call: TRBV19; j_call: TRBJ2-5; cdr3_aa: ASSFGTQETQY
v_call: TRBV6-2/TRBV6-3; j_call: TRBJ2-7; cdr3_aa: ASSPTLGQGANPYEQY
v_call: TRBV5-6; j_call: TRBJ2-7; cdr3_aa: ASSWDRGDEQY
v_call: TRBV6-6; j_call: TRBJ1-5; cdr3_aa: ASGHPRGNQPQH
v_call: TRBV2; j_call: TRBJ1-5; cdr3_aa: ASSLIPTYGNQPQH
v_call: TRBV4-1; j_call: TRBJ2-7; cdr3_aa: ASSQEIAGLREQY
v_call: TRBV19; j_call: TRBJ1-1; cdr3_aa: ASAAQVDVNTEAF
v_call: TRBV6-2/TRBV6-3; j_call: TRBJ2-1; cdr3_aa: ASSPLGVSYNEQF
v_call: TRBV12-2; j_call: TRBJ2-1; cdr3_aa: ASRLARGQYNEQF
v_call: TRBV7-6; j_call: TRBJ2-4; cdr3_aa: ASSSGLAGGPSIQY
v_call: TRBV18; j_call: TRBJ1-2; cdr3_aa: ASSTAGGFDYGYT
v_call: TRBV12-3/TRBV12-4; j_call: TRBJ2-2; cdr3_aa: ATRLGNTGELF
v_call: TRBV28; j_call: TRBJ1-5; cdr3_aa: ASSLRVFGNQPQH
v_call: TRBV28; j_call: TRBJ1-5; cdr3_aa: ASRTNNQPQH
v_call: TRBV18; j_call: TRBJ1-1; cdr3_aa: ASSPRTGSMNTEAF
v_call: TRBV9; j_call: TRBJ2-1; cdr3_aa: ASSVASSYNEQF
v_call: TRBV12-5; j_call: TRBJ2-3; cdr3_aa: ASGPSGTKPDTQY
v_call: TRBV7-9; j_call: TRBJ1-5; cdr3_aa: ASPQGILSNQPQH
v_call: TRBV4-1; j_call: TRBJ2-1; cdr3_aa: ASSQGGGSGRYYNEQF
v_call: TRBV19; j_call: TRBJ1-2; cdr3_aa: ASSWPGGGYT
v_call: TRBV3-1/TRBV3-2; j_call: TRBJ1-2; cdr3_aa: ASSQLGQTDYGYT
v_call: TRBV4-3; j_call: TRBJ1-2; cdr3_aa: ASSQGGGGYGYT
v_call: TRBV4-3; j_call: TRBJ2-1; cdr3_aa: ASSQGFGGIDNEQF
v_call: TRBV5-1; j_call: TRBJ2-5; cdr3_aa: ASSLAQGQETQY
v_call: TRBV27; j_call: TRBJ1-6; cdr3_aa: ASSLQGAGSPLH
v_call: TRBV19; j_call: TRBJ2-1; cdr3_aa: ASSILGGGNNEQF
v_call: TRBV4-2; j_call: TRBJ1-5; cdr3_aa: ASSQDGESNQPQH
v_call: TRBV7-3; j_call: TRBJ2-1; cdr3_aa: ASSLGAGDEQF
v_call: TRBV6-5; j_call: TRBJ2-5; cdr3_aa: ASSITGDPEVGQY
v_call: TRBV7-8; j_call: TRBJ2-2; cdr3_aa: ASSQTGGAGTGELF
v_call: TRBV5-4; j_call: TRBJ1-6; cdr3_aa: ASSIGQASSYNSPLH
v_call: TRBV14; j_call: TRBJ1-2; cdr3_aa: ASSQDRAGVYGYT
v_call: TRBV6-2/TRBV6-3; j_call: TRBJ1-5; cdr3_aa: ASSYSWGGGNQPQH
v_call: TRBV6-6; j_call: TRBJ2-1; cdr3_aa: ASSSGTGENEQF
v_call: TRBV4-2; j_call: TRBJ2-7; cdr3_aa: ASSQGPSASYEQY
v_call: TRBV6-5; j_call: TRBJ1-1; cdr3_aa: ASSYSIRVEAF
v_call: TRBV6-5; j_call: TRBJ1-2; cdr3_aa: ASSYSRGDYGYT
v_call: TRBV7-9; j_call: TRBJ1-5; cdr3_aa: ASRDRDQPQH
v_call: TRBV28; j_call: TRBJ1-4; cdr3_aa: ASSHLSQGNEKLF
v_call: TRBV24-1; j_call: TRBJ2-1; cdr3_aa: ATSDPRQGSYNEQF
v_call: TRBV6-2/TRBV6-3; j_call: TRBJ1-2; cdr3_aa: ASSPQVNYGYT
v_call: TRBV7-9; j_call: TRBJ2-3; cdr3_aa: ASSLVTPVPTDTQY
v_call: TRBV5-1; j_call: TRBJ2-1; cdr3_aa: ASSAGAVEIDEQF
v_call: TRBV5-1; j_call: TRBJ1-3; cdr3_aa: ASSLVPGVDTIY
v_call: TRBV12-3/TRBV12-4; j_call: TRBJ2-7; cdr3_aa: ASTSGNEQY
v_call: TRBV19; j_call: TRBJ2-3; cdr3_aa: ASSGGGGRQY
v_call: TRBV12-3/TRBV12-4; j_call: TRBJ1-2; cdr3_aa: ASSLIGEDT
v_call: TRBV5-1; j_call: TRBJ1-2; cdr3_aa: ASSLGQGGQYGYT
v_call: TRBV4-1; j_call: TRBJ2-7; cdr3_aa: ASSLRGGVAGVYEQY
v_call: TRBV5-1; j_call: TRBJ1-1; cdr3_aa: ASSLGASNTEAF
v_call: TRBV18; j_call: TRBJ2-2; cdr3_aa: ASSRQAANTGELF
v_call: TRBV7-2; j_call: TRBJ1-2; cdr3_aa: ASSVQGFRGYT
v_call: TRBV5-6; j_call: TRBJ2-1; cdr3_aa: ASSFERGTSGYNEQF
v_call: TRBV18; j_call: TRBJ2-3; cdr3_aa: ASSPLTRGQGPDTQY
v_call: TRBV7-9; j_call: TRBJ2-1; cdr3_aa: ASSQKAGLAGVDNEQF
v_call: TRBV4-2; j_call: TRBJ1-5; cdr3_aa: ASSQDAGGQAGQPQH